This entry concerns a single T cell receptor beta chain. Germline V gene lookup returns CDR1 LNHDA and CDR2 SQIVND (reference sequence). The CDR3 spans 16 residues. The ends were cut back, 4 bases at V and 5 bases at J, with 17 bases in the middle. Tumor tissue was taken before any definitive surgery or chemotherapy was given. Profiled with immunoSEQ multiplex PCR; TCRdb holds only in-frame clones, not every one. The data show over 9,000 clones, about 88% seen once. The data were taken from a study of high-grade serous ovarian cancer treatment subgroups. This clonotype originated in a human donor with high-grade serous ovarian cancer. V and J are TRBV19 and TRBJ2-2; D perhaps matches TRBD1 (6 bases). The source material was tumor tissue. CDR3 bases: TGTGCCAGTAGTAAACACCCCGGGACAAGGACCGGGGAGCTGTTTTTT. As protein: CASSKHPGTRTGELFF. Full variable domain (outside the CDR3, taken from reference TRBV19 and TRBJ2-2): DGGITQSPKYLFRKEGQNVTLSCEQNLNHDAMYWYRQDPGQGLRLIYYSQIVNDFQKGDIAEGYSVSREKKESFPLTVTSAQKNPTAFYLCASSKHPGTRTGELFFGEGSRLTVL.